A selection of T cell receptor beta chains follows, all from one sample in a study of T cell responses to AZD1222 COVID-19 vaccine. The assay was immunoSEQ multiplex PCR, and TCRdb's table has in-frame clones only and misses some. This sample has about 120,000 clones, with 88% found just once. Material: peripheral blood, obtained on day 0 of AZD1222 vaccination. The receptors stem from an adult in good health. Each CDR3 is given with its conserved first and last residue.

TRBV21-1	TRBJ1-1	CASSNLSGEAFF
TRBV2	TRBJ1-1	CASSEAEEAFF
TRBV7-3	TRBJ2-5	CASSQLAGGETQYF
TRBV7-8	TRBJ2-7	CASSRNTDREYYEQYF
TRBV29-1	TRBJ2-1	CSGGEYYNEQFF
TRBV3-1/TRBV3-2	TRBJ2-4	CASSQMCAKNIQYF
TRBV5-6	TRBJ1-1	CASSFTGSTEAFF
TRBV15	TRBJ1-5	CATSVGNSNQPQHF
TRBV6-5	TRBJ1-4	CASSPPEGKLFF
TRBV28	TRBJ1-4	CASSPARATNEKLFF
TRBV29-1	TRBJ2-2	CSTPGQSNTGELFF
TRBV4-2	TRBJ2-7	CASSQPSGQGDEQYF
TRBV2	TRBJ1-2	CASSPQGYLDYGYTF
TRBV4-3	TRBJ1-2	CASSQDWSGGYGYTF
TRBV10-3	TRBJ1-1	CAISELFTNTEAFF
TRBV5-4	TRBJ1-5	CASSLGGGSNQPQHF
TRBV7-2	TRBJ1-2	CASSQMDSPYGYTF
TRBV3-1/TRBV3-2	TRBJ1-1	CASSQDWMGGTEAFF
TRBV28	TRBJ1-2	CASSDPAGYTF
TRBV3-1/TRBV3-2	TRBJ1-2	CASSRGPSGYTF
TRBV28	TRBJ1-5	CASSFGTDQPQHF
TRBV10-3	TRBJ1-1	CAISERADNTEAFF
TRBV6-5	TRBJ1-2	CASSSIGGNYGYTF
TRBV19	TRBJ2-2	CASIEQTNTGELFF
TRBV12-3/TRBV12-4	TRBJ2-5	CASSLRDQETQYF